The clone carrying this T cell receptor (beta chain) showed up just a few times. Antigen specificity is unknown. The sample is drawn from a study of CD8+ T cells in alopecia areata. Study-wide findings and caveats: Normal scalp had lower clonality than lesional scalp, with alopecia totalis/universalis lesions showing this most strongly. Having just one nonresponder leaves the connection between baseline CD8+ expansion and response unresolved.

Extracted RNA was reverse transcribed, and the resulting cDNA served as sequencing template. Using immunoSEQ multiplex PCR, the repertoire was profiled, and TCRdb retains in-frame clones only, with some absent. The data contain about 200,000 clones, more than 30% of them singletons. Specified treatment: oral pan-JAK inhibitor, 5-10 mg twice daily. PBMCs served as the source from which CD4+ and CD8+ T cells were sorted. Per germline, CDR1 SQVTM and CDR2 ANQGSEA. CDR3 length: 14 amino acids. Trimming removed 5 bases from V and 3 bases from J; junction bases left unmatched: 3. This specimen consisted of CD4+ T cells sorted from blood, obtained at approximately week 31, from a patient treated with tofacitinib. This clonotype was sampled from a human donor with alopecia areata. This chain links TRBV29-1 with TRBJ1-5; 11 bases match TRBD1. The CDR3 coding sequence is TGCAGCGTTTCAGGACAGGGGGCCAATCAGCCCCAGCATTTT. Protein: CSVSGQGANQPQHF.